Below, 28 T cell receptor beta chains from the same sample are listed, as sequenced in a study of immune characterization of retroperitoneal liposarcoma. TCRdb called the PCR reads again in MiXCR, with one record for every CDR3 protein. The profile shows some 4,100 distinct CDR3 sequences, approximately 29% of them singletons. Specimen: blood. These receptors all stem from a female donor with retroperitoneal liposarcoma.

This clonotype was found a few times. V usage is TRBV7-2 and J usage is TRBJ2-3; D ambiguous. The CDR3 extends over 12 amino acids. V dropped 1 base and J dropped 11 bases, with 10 bases sitting between them. Germline CDR1 is SGHTA and CDR2 is FQGNSA. In nucleotides, the CDR3 is TGTGCCAGCAGCTTAGTAGGGTGGGAGCAGTATTTT. It specifies CASSLVGWEQYF.

This clonotype is judged medium-sized (0.01 to 0.1%). The rearrangement joins TRBV6-1 to TRBJ2-7; tentatively, D is TRBD2 (5 bases). Germline CDR1 reads MNHNS; CDR2 reads SASEGT. This CDR3 region has 15 residues. V lost 6 bases and J lost 0, with 15 bases in between. Here the CDR3 DNA reads TGTGCCAGCAGGGAGGCTTCAGTGTACTCCTACGAGCAGTACTTC. It specifies CASREASVYSYEQYF.

The chain couples TRBV6-7 to TRBJ2-5; D is undetermined. With the DNA end fitting TRBJ2-7 better, the J assignment may be wrong. TRBV6-7 is given ORF status, its function remaining uncertain. The length of the CDR3 is 15 residues. The CDR3, as DNA: TGTGCCAGCAGTTCTCCGACTGGTTCGTCCTACGAGCAGTACTTC. This gives the protein CASSSPTGSSYEQYF.

This clonotype is medium-sized within its sample. The chain carries TRBV27 and TRBJ2-1; 8 bases line up with TRBD1. The end of the DNA aligns better with TRBJ2-7, so the J call may be wrong. This CDR3 is built from 17 residues. The V gene's germline CDR1 is MNHEY and CDR2 SMNVEV (reference sequence). DNA of the CDR3: TGTGCCAGCAGTTTTCAGGCAGGGACAGGAATTTCCTACGAGCAGTACTTC. It yields the protein CASSFQAGTGISYEQYF.

The genes are TRBV7-8 and TRBJ2-1, with TRBD2 identical over 8 bases. The V gene end was trimmed by 4 bases and the J gene end by 10 bases; junction bases not matched to a gene: 12. CDR1 is SGHVS and CDR2 is FQNEAQ in the germline V gene. The CDR3 is made up of 15 amino acids. The CDR3 loop is CASSWAFGRAYEQFF. In DNA form, the CDR3 reads TGTGCCAGCAGCTGGGCCTTCGGGAGGGCCTACGAGCAGTTCTTC.

The V call is TRBV6-5, the J call TRBJ2-1; TRBD1 might be the D (6 bases). Near its end, the DNA agrees better with TRBJ2-7, so the J call may be wrong. Germline V gene lookup returns CDR1 MNHEY and CDR2 SVGAGI. The CDR3 length is 12 residues. Here the CDR3 reads CASSERGTEQYF. The CDR3 coding sequence is TGTGCCAGCAGTGAAAGGGGGACAGAGCAGTACTTC.

The chain recombines TRBV7-2 with TRBJ2-4, with 9 bases fitting TRBD1. The tail of the sequence fits TRBJ2-7 better, so the J call may be wrong. This CDR3 spans 16 amino acids. Germline V gene data show CDR1 as SGHTA and CDR2 as FQGNSA. The CDR3 region is CASINPGQGSSYEQYF. Here the CDR3 DNA reads TGTGCCAGCATCAATCCGGGACAGGGCTCGTCCTACGAGCAGTACTTC.

For this clonotype: This could be a read error, since a much larger clone is one nucleotide away. V usage is TRBV10-3 and J usage is TRBJ2-1; the match to TRBD2 covers 9 bases. Per germline, CDR1 ENHRY and CDR2 SYGVKD. CDR3 length: 15 amino acids. Germline trimming cut 2 bases from V and 10 bases from J; bases unmatched to any gene: 9. The CDR3 DNA sequence: TGTGCCATCAGTGAGGCGGGGGGGGCCGTGAAGGAGCAGTTCTTC. Translating it yields CAISEAGGAVKEQFF.

This chain joins TRBV6-1 and TRBJ2-1, with 12 bases aligning to TRBD2. The better agreement between TRBJ2-5 and the DNA end casts doubt on the J call. Germline loops: CDR1 MNHNS, CDR2 SASEGT. This CDR3 is 17 amino acids long. The CDR3 here is CASSEEASGGVKETQYF. The CDR3 coding sequence is TGTGCCAGCAGTGAAGAGGCTAGCGGGGGGGTAAAAGAGACCCAGTACTTC.

This clonotype rates as large. This chain uses TRBV6-5 with TRBJ2-5; perhaps TRBD2 as D (6 bases). This CDR3 comprises 15 residues. Germline CDR1 is MNHEY and CDR2 is SVGAGI. Trimming removed 0 bases at V and 2 bases at J, with 10 bases between. In DNA form, the CDR3 reads TGTGCCAGCAGTTACTCCGGGGGAACACAAGAGACCCAGTACTTC. It codes for CASSYSGGTQETQYF.

The V and J genes are TRBV27 and TRBJ2-6, with D hard to call. The germline V and J ends were trimmed by 5 bases and 2 bases, with 4 bases remaining between them. Germline V lookup: CDR1 MNHEY, CDR2 SMNVEV (reference sequence). The CDR3 is 13 amino acids. The DNA of the CDR3 is TGTGCCAGCAGTATCACTGGGGCCAACGTCCTGACTTTC. Translated: CASSITGANVLTF.

This clonotype was seen only a few times. The rearrangement joins TRBV24-1 to TRBJ2-1; 7 bases agree with TRBD1. The CDR3 sequence is 15 residues long. The ends lost 4 bases at V and 6 bases at J; junction bases unmatched: 8. Germline lookup yields CDR1 KGHDR and CDR2 SFDVKD. The CDR3 region has the DNA TGTGCCACCAGTGAAAACAGGGGATGGGGCAATGAGCAGTTCTTC. This encodes CATSENRGWGNEQFF.

The genes are TRBV27 and TRBJ2-1; 12 nucleotides match TRBD2. V dropped 7 bases and J dropped 10; count of bases not matched to a gene: 17. In germline, CDR1 is MNHEY, CDR2 SMNVEV (reference sequence). The CDR3 sequence is 17 residues long. CDR3 residues: CASTQTGLAGKSYEQFF. DNA of the CDR3: TGTGCCAGCACCCAAACTGGACTAGCGGGGAAAAGTTACGAGCAGTTCTTC.

The chain has TRBV11-3 and TRBJ2-7; possibly TRBD1 for D (5 bases). The V gene's germline CDR1 is SGHNT and CDR2 YENEEA. Trimming pared 0 bases from V and 1 base from J, leaving 10 bases between. The CDR3 consists of 15 residues. The CDR3 DNA sequence: TGTGCCAGCAGCTTAGAACGCCAGGGATCCTACGAGCAGTACTTC. It codes for CASSLERQGSYEQYF.

This clonotype was observed a handful of times. The V and J genes are TRBV10-2 and TRBJ1-1; the D gene is possibly TRBD1 (5 bases). The ends were cut back, 0 bases at V and 8 bases at J, with 13 bases in the middle. This CDR3 is built from 14 residues. The germline V gene encodes CDR1 WSHSY and CDR2 SAAADI. CDR3 coding DNA: TGCGCCAGCAGTGAGTCGGGGCAGGTTAGAGAAGCTTTCTTT. Its translation is CASSESGQVREAFF.

Judged by abundance, this clonotype is medium-sized. The V call is TRBV12-3 or TRBV12-4, the J call TRBJ2-5; possibly TRBD1 for D (6 bases). CDR3 length equals 14 residues. V lost 6 bases and J 4 bases, leaving 15 bases between the germline ends. The CDR3 here is CASRPEAGVETQYF. The CDR3 coding sequence is TGTGCCAGCAGACCGGAGGCAGGGGTAGAGACCCAGTACTTC.

By frequency in the sample, this clonotype is medium-sized. The V gene is TRBV6-1, the J gene TRBJ2-1, with D tentatively TRBD2 (5 bases). The CDR3 loop spans 15 amino acids. V lost 3 bases and J lost 9, with 18 bases in between. Germline V CDR1 and CDR2: MNHNS, SASEGT. The CDR3 loop reads CASSDLADRGGEQFF. The CDR3 coding sequence is TGTGCCAGCAGTGACTTAGCAGACCGGGGTGGTGAGCAGTTCTTC.

About this clonotype itself: This sequence may be a read error, since a much larger clone differs from it by one base. This chain connects TRBV27 to TRBJ2-1, with D possibly TRBD1 on 7 matching bases. V lost 6 bases to trimming and J lost 13 bases, with 19 bases between them. This CDR3 contains 13 residues. The germline V gene encodes CDR1 MNHEY and CDR2 SMNVEV (reference sequence). The CDR3: CASRGTARGTQFF. The CDR3 DNA is TGTGCCAGCAGGGGGACAGCTCGGGGGACCCAGTTCTTC.

This chain links TRBV14 with TRBJ2-1; D might be TRBD2 (6 bases). The CDR3 length is 15 residues. CDR1 and CDR2 (germline): SGHDN, FVKESK. V was shortened by 4 bases and J by 0 bases, with 10 bases between the two germline ends. The CDR3 coding sequence is TGTGCCAGCAGCCGAAAGCGGGTCTCCTACAATGAGCAGTTCTTC. Encoded protein: CASSRKRVSYNEQFF.

This chain uses TRBV6-1 with TRBJ2-5; D is unresolved. The J call is doubtful: the DNA matches TRBJ2-7 better. Germline values: CDR1 MNHNS, CDR2 SASEGT. The CDR3 has 13 residues. CDR3 sequence: CASSEGQTYEQYF. CDR3 coding DNA: TGTGCCAGCAGTGAGGGTCAGACCTACGAGCAGTACTTC.

The chain combines TRBV6-8 with TRBJ2-7; 8 positions match TRBD1. After removal of 0 bases from V and 3 bases from J, the junction contained 10 bases not matched to a gene. CDR3 size: 17 residues. Germline CDR1 reads MNHGY; CDR2 reads SAAAGT. DNA of the CDR3: TGTGCCAGCAGTTACTCGTTGGATCAGGGGGCCATCTACGAGCAGTACTTC. Amino acids: CASSYSLDQGAIYEQYF.

This rearrangement joins TRBV6-2 or TRBV6-3 to TRBJ2-1; D not resolved. Germline V gives CDR1 MNHEY, CDR2 SVGEGT. The CDR3 consists of 14 residues. V lost 7 bases to trimming and J lost 10 bases, with 20 bases between them. CDR3: CASKWNDGTYEQFF. The CDR3, as DNA: TGTGCCAGCAAGTGGAACGACGGTACCTACGAGCAGTTCTTC.

This clonotype was seen a handful of times. The V and J genes are TRBV4-1 and TRBJ2-1; TRBD2 matches 13 bases. The CDR3 sequence is 17 residues long. The germline gives CDR1 MGHRA, CDR2 YSYEKL. V shed 4 bases, J shed 8 bases, and the junction held 11 bases outside the gene matches. The CDR3 loop is CASSPDWTSGSWDEQFF. For the CDR3, the DNA is TGCGCCAGCAGCCCCGATTGGACTAGCGGGAGTTGGGATGAGCAGTTCTTC.

The CDR3 protein is CASSLDPGSFSEQFF. The CDR3 DNA follows: TGTGCCAGCAGCTTAGACCCGGGTAGCTTCAGCGAGCAGTTCTTC. The gene calls are TRBV7-2 and TRBJ2-1; D remains ambiguous. V was trimmed by 1 base and J by 10 bases, leaving 17 bases between them. CDR3 length: 15 residues. Germline assignment: CDR1 SGHTA and CDR2 FQGNSA. Full variable domain (remainder filled in from reference TRBV7-2 and TRBJ2-1): GAGVSQSPSNKVTEKGKDVELRCDPISGHTALYWYRQSLGQGLEFLIYFQGNSAPDKSGLPSDRFSAERTGGSVSTLTIQRTQQEDSAVYLCASSLDPGSFSEQFFGPGTRLTVL.

This clonotype has just a few counts. This chain connects TRBV7-2 to TRBJ2-5; 10 positions agree with TRBD1. The J call is uncertain, as TRBJ2-7 better fits the DNA end. The germline gives CDR1 SGHTA, CDR2 FQGNSA. The CDR3 contains 14 residues. CDR3 in amino acids: CASSPWDRGYEQYF. CDR3 nucleotide sequence: TGTGCCAGCAGCCCCTGGGACAGGGGCTACGAGCAGTACTTC.

In this sample, this clonotype is medium-sized. This chain connects TRBV6-1 to TRBJ2-2, with 9 bases matching TRBD2. Per germline, CDR1 MNHNS and CDR2 SASEGT. The J segment lost 5 bases and the V segment lost 6 bases, leaving 10 bases of the junction unmatched. CDR3 length: 16 residues. The CDR3 coding sequence is TGTGCCAGCAGGCGGGTAGCGGGAGCTTTAACCGGGGAGCTGTTTTTT. As protein: CASRRVAGALTGELFF.

This clonotype was counted a few times. The chain joins TRBV11-1 to TRBJ2-3; 7 bases are shared with TRBD2. This CDR3 has 14 amino acids. Losses at the gene ends were 3 bases for V and 6 bases for J; bases not matched to a gene: 6. Germline CDR1 reads SGHAT; CDR2 reads FQDESV (reference sequence). The CDR3 DNA follows: TGTGCCAGCAGCTTGGCGCTAGCGGACGATACGCAGTATTTT. Residues: CASSLALADDTQYF.

This chain connects TRBV25-1 to TRBJ1-3; 12 positions match TRBD1. This CDR3 has 18 residues. Germline V gene lookup returns CDR1 MGHDK and CDR2 SYGVNS. Trimming cost V 3 bases and J 1 base; bases outside gene matches: 7. The CDR3 nucleotides read TGTGCCAGCAGTGATGGGACAGGGGGCTCTGTATCTGGAAACACCATATATTTT. It is translated as CASSDGTGGSVSGNTIYF.